Ten or more counts support the clone carrying this TCR beta chain. These data originate in a study of regulatory T cells in long-lasting Graves disease. Documented time point: newly diagnosed GD, antithyroid drugs for less than 3 months. PBMCs were the source of the RNA used for TCR sequencing. This CDR3 comprises 18 residues. Germline V gene data show CDR1 as DFQATT and CDR2 as SNEGSKA (reference sequence). V lost 1 base and J 1 base, leaving 23 bases between the germline ends. HTBI primers from iRepertoire and Arm-PCR of CDR3 regions yielded the TCR beta libraries. From the multiplex PCR reads, TCRdb called clonotypes with MiXCR, one entry per CDR3 protein. Counted here are a few hundred thousand distinct CDR3 sequences, roughly 12% occurring once; the ten biggest clones make up under 10%. This same sample was also part of a study on T cells in Graves' hyperthyroidism and ophthalmopathy.

This TCR came from a man aged 25-40 years with Graves disease. The specimen was peripheral blood mononuclear cells (PBMCs), collected at new diagnosis, from a patient treated with antithyroid drugs. The chain joins TRBV20-1 to TRBJ2-7; tentatively, D is TRBD1 or TRBD2 (5 bases each). CDR3 sequence reads: CSARAVLRDLFLSYEQYF. The CDR3 region has the DNA TGCAGTGCTAGAGCCGTGCTCCGGGACCTTTTCCTATCCTACGAGCAGTACTTC.